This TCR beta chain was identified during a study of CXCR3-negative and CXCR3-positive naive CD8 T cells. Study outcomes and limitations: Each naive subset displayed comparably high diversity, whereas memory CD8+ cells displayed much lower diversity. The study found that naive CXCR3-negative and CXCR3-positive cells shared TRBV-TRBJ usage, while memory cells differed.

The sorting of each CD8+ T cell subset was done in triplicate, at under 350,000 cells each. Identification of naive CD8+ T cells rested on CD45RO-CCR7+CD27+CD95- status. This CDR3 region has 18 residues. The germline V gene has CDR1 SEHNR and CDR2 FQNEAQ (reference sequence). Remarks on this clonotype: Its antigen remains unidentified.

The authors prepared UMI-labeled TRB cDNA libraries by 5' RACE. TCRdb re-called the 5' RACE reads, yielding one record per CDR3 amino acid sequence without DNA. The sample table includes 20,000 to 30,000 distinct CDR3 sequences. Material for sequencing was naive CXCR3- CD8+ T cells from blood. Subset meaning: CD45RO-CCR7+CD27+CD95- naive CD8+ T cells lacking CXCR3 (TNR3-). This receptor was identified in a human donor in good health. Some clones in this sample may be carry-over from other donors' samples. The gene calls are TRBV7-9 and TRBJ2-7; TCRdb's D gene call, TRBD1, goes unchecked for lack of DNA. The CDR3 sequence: CASSPDAGDDREPYEQYF.